This T cell receptor (beta chain) was sequenced during a study of cytomegalovirus exposure and HLA in healthy donors. PCR amplification relied on 60 Vbeta primers (plus 13 Jbeta primers). TCRdb's copy holds only in-frame clones and misses some; the assay was immunoSEQ multiplex PCR. This sample has fewer than 200,000 clones, with more than 80% found just once. The trim removed 4 bases at V and 4 bases at J, leaving 5 bases unmatched. Germline V lookup: CDR1 SGHRS, CDR2 YFSETQ. The CDR3 is made up of 14 amino acids. The chain recombines TRBV5-1 with TRBJ1-2, with 9 bases fitting TRBD1. Sequencing input: PBMCs. This TCR came from a woman aged 50 to 65 in good health and CMV-seronegative. The CDR3 bases are TGCGCCAGCAGCCAGACAGGGGGTTCCTATGGCTACACCTTC. Translation gives CASSQTGGSYGYTF.